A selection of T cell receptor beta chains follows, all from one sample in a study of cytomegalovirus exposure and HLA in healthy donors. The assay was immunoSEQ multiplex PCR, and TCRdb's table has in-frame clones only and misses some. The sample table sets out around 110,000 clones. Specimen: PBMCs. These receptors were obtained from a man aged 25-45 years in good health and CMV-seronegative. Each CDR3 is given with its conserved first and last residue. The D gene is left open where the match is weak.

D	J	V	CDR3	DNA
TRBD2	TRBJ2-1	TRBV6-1	CASSHRGVGEQFF	TGTGCCAGCAGTCACCGGGGGGTTGGCGAGCAGTTCTTC
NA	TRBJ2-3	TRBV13	CASSRLQGTDTQYF	TGTGCCAGCAGCCGATTACAGGGCACAGATACGCAGTATTTT
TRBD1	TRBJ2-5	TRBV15	CATSGQGGISETQYF	TGTGCCACCAGCGGACAGGGGGGTATTTCCGAGACCCAGTACTTC
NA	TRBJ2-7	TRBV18	CASSRNLMSDEQYF	TGTGCCAGCTCCCGAAACTTGATGTCGGACGAGCAGTACTTC
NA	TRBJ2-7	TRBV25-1	CATSLAGAEQYF	TGTGCCACCTCTTTGGCGGGGGCCGAGCAGTACTTC
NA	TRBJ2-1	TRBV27	CASTVGGLYNEQFF	TGTGCCAGCACCGTCGGGGGGCTTTACAATGAGCAGTTCTTC
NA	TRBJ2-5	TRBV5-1	CASSVTGVLETQYF	TGCGCCAGCAGCGTAACGGGTGTACTCGAGACCCAGTACTTC
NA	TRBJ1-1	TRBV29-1	CSTSGRYTEAFF	TGCAGCACTTCCGGGAGGTACACTGAAGCTTTCTTT
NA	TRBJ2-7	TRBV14	CASSRPLGGSEEQYF	TGTGCCAGCAGCCGCCCCCTTGGAGGGAGCGAAGAGCAGTACTTC
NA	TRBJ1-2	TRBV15	CATSRDTGHYGYTF	TGTGCCACCAGCAGAGATACAGGCCACTATGGCTACACCTTC
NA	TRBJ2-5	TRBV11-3	CASSLDRLGAQYF	TGTGCCAGCAGCTTAGATCGGTTAGGGGCCCAGTACTTC
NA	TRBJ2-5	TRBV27	CASSLGVRETQYF	TGTGCCAGCAGCCTCGGGGTTCGGGAGACCCAGTACTTC
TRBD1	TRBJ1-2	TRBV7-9	CASSSQGINYGYTF	TGTGCCAGCAGCTCACAGGGGATCAACTATGGCTACACCTTC
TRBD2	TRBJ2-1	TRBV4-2	CASSQVERGENNEQFF	TGTGCCAGCAGCCAGGTTGAGCGGGGGGAAAACAATGAGCAGTTCTTC
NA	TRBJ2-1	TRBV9	CASSPSSNSFIYNEQFF	TGTGCCAGCAGCCCGTCGAGCAACAGTTTCATTTACAATGAGCAGTTCTTC
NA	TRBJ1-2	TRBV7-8	CASSLEDRRGQFYGYTF	TGTGCCAGCAGCTTAGAGGATAGGCGCGGCCAATTCTATGGCTACACCTTC
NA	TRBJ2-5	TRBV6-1	CASSFGTQYQETQYF	TGTGCCAGCAGTTTTGGGACACAGTACCAAGAGACCCAGTACTTC
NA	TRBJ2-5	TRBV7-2	CASSLVGRGPETQYF	TGTGCCAGCAGCTTAGTAGGGCGGGGGCCAGAGACCCAGTACTTC
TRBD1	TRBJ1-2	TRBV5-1	CASSLGQGDYYGYTF	TGCGCCAGCAGCTTAGGACAGGGGGATTACTATGGCTACACCTTC
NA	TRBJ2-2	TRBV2	CASREDGTGELFF	TGTGCCAGCAGGGAGGACGGCACCGGGGAGCTGTTTTTT
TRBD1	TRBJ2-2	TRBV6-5	CASSPIRQGKLFF	TGTGCCAGCAGTCCAATTAGACAGGGGAAGCTGTTTTTT
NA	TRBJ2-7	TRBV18	CASSPTQGNYEQYF	TGTGCCAGCTCACCCACCCAGGGGAATTACGAGCAGTACTTC
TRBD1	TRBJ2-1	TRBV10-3	CAISLDRDEQFF	TGTGCCATCAGTTTGGACAGGGATGAGCAGTTCTTC